This T cell receptor (beta chain) was sequenced during a study of cytomegalovirus exposure and HLA in healthy donors. Background on the study: Unique TCR beta sequences numbering approximately 120 million came from 150 million to 200 million T cells in an earlier analysis. Of 300 to 500 genotyped donors, roughly 81% grouped in the Caucasian-associated ancestry cluster. Whole-study results and caveats: Earlier analysis found most TCR beta V segments productive about 90% or about 30% of the time.

It was with 60 Vbeta and 13 Jbeta primers that the PCR ran. TCRdb keeps only in-frame clones here, not all; method: immunoSEQ multiplex PCR. The sample holds some 90,000 clones, more than 55% seen once. Concerning this clone: The antigen is not known.

The sample was PBMCs. The TCR originated in a boy between 5 and 17 years old in good health and CMV-seropositive.

Here the CDR3 reads CASSLDRNLYGYTF. DNA for the CDR3: TGCGCCAGCAGCTTGGACAGGAATCTCTATGGCTACACCTTC. The rearrangement uses TRBV5-1 and TRBJ1-2; D may be TRBD1 (5 bases). CDR3 size: 14 residues. Trimming shortened V by 0 bases and J by 4 bases, and 10 bases separated the two germline ends. Germline V gives CDR1 SGHRS, CDR2 YFSETQ.